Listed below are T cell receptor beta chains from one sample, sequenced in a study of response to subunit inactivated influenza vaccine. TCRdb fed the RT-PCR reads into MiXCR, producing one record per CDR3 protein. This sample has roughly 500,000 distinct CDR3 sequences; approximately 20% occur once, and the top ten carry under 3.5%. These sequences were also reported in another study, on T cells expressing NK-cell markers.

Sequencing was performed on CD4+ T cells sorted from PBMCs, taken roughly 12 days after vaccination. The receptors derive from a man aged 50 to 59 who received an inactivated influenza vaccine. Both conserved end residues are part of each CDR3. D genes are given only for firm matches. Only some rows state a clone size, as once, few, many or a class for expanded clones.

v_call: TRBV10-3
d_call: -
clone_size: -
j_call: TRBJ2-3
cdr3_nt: TGTGCCATCATGGGACCCTCCCATACGCAGTATTTT
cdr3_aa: CAIMGPSHTQYF

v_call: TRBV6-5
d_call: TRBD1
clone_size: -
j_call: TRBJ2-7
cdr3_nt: TGTGCCATCAGTTCCGGGACAGCAACGTCCTACGAGCAGTACTTC
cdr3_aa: CAISSGTATSYEQYF

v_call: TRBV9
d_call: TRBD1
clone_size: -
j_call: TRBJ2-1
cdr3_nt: TGTGCCAGCAGCTCCGGACAGGGGGGTGAGCAGTTCTTC
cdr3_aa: CASSSGQGGEQFF

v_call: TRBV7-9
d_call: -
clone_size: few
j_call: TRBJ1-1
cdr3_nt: TGTGCCAGCAGCTTGTTTGAGTCGAACACTGAAGCTTTCTTT
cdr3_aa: CASSLFESNTEAFF

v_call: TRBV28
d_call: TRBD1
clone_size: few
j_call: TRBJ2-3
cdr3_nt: TGTGCCAGCAGTTTATTCACGACAGGGGTAGTTGGAGATACGCAGTATTTT
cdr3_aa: CASSLFTTGVVGDTQYF

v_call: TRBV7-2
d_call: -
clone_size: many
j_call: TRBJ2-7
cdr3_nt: TGTGCGAGTCGCCGGGGACGGTACGAGCAGTACTTC
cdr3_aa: CASRRGRYEQYF

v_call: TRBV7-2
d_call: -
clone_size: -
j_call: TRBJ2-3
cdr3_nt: TGTGCCAGCAGCTTAGCCTTGACTGGGGATACGCAGTATTTT
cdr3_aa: CASSLALTGDTQYF

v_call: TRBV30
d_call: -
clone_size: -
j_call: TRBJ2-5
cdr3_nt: TGTGCCTGGAGGACCCAGGCTGGGGGGGAGACCCAGTACTTC
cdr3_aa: CAWRTQAGGETQYF

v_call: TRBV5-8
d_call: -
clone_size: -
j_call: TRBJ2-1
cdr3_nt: TGTGCCAGCAGCGGAGAGTTAGCGGAGTCCTACAATGAGCAGTTCTTC
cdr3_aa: CASSGELAESYNEQFF

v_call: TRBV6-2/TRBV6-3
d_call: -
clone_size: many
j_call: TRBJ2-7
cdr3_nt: TGTGCCAGCAGTCTACAGTCCTACGAGCAGTACTTC
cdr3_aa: CASSLQSYEQYF

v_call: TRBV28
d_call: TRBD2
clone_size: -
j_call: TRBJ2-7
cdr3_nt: TGTGCCAGCAGAACCAACGCGGGAGGCTTCTCCTACGAGCAGTACTTC
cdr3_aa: CASRTNAGGFSYEQYF

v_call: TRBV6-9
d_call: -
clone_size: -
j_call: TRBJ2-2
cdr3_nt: TGTGCCAGCAGTGTAGCGGAAAACACCGGGGAGCTGTTTTTT
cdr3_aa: CASSVAENTGELFF

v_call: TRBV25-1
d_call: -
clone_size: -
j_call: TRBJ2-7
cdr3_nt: TGTGCCAGCAGGAAGGGGGGTCTCAGGCCGGCCTACGAGCAGTACTTC
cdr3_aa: CASRKGGLRPAYEQYF

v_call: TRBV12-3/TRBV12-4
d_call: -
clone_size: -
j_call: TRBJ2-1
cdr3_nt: TGTGCCAGCTCAACATCCTACAATGAGCAGTTCTTC
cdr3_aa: CASSTSYNEQFF

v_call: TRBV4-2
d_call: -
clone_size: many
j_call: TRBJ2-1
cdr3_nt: TGTGCCAGCAGCCAAGAGGCGCGCACTACCGACAATGAGCAGTTCTTC
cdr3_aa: CASSQEARTTDNEQFF

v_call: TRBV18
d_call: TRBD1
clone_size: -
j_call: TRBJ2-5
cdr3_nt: TGTGCCAGCTCACCGCCCGGGACAGGGGGCGTTCGGACCCAGTACTTC
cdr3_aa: CASSPPGTGGVRTQYF

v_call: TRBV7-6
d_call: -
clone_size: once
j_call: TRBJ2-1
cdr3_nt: TGTGCCAGCAGCTTAGACCGGGCGGGGTCCTACAATGAGCAGTTCTTC
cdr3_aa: CASSLDRAGSYNEQFF

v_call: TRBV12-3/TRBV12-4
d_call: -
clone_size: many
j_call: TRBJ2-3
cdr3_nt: TGTGCCAGCAGTTTCCTGGGGTCGGATACGCAGTATTTT
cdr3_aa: CASSFLGSDTQYF

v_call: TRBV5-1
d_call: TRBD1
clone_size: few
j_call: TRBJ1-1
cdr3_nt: TGCGCCAGCAGCTTGGTCGGGGCGGCAGGGGGCGGCACTGAAGCTTTCTTT
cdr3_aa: CASSLVGAAGGGTEAFF

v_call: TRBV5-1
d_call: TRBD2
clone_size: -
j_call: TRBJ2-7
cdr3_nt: TGCGCCAGCAGCTCTAGCGGGGGGTCCATCTACGAGCAGTACTTC
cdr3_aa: CASSSSGGSIYEQYF

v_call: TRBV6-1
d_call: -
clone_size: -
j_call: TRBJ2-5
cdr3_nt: TGTGCCAGCATGAGGACGGTACAAGAGACCCAGTACTTC
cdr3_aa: CASMRTVQETQYF

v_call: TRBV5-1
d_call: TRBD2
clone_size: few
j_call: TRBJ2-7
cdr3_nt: TGCGCCAGCAGCTTGGACGCGGGAGCCTCCTACGAGCAGTACTTC
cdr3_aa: CASSLDAGASYEQYF

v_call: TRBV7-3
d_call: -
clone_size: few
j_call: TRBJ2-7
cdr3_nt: TGTGCCAGCAGCTTAAGTATCGACACAACTACGAAGCAGTACTTC
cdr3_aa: CASSLSIDTTTKQYF

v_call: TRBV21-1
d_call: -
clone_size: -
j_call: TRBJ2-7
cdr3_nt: TGTGCCAGCAGCGACGACAGGGCCTGGCCTTACGAGCAGTACTTC
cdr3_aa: CASSDDRAWPYEQYF

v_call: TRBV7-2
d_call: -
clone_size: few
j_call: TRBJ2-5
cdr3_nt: TGTGCCAGCAACCCCGGAGGGTCTGGGAAGACCCAGTACTTC
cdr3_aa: CASNPGGSGKTQYF

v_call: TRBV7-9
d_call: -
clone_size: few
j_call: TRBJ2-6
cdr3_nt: TGTGCCAGCAGCTTATTCGGGGGGCGCGTTGGGGCCAACGTCCTGACTTTC
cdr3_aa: CASSLFGGRVGANVLTF

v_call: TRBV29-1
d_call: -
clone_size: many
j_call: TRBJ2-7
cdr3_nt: TGCAGCGGCGGAGACAACTCCTACGAGCAGTACTTC
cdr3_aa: CSGGDNSYEQYF

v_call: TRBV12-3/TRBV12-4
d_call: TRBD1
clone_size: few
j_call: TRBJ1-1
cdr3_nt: TGTGCCAGCAGTAAAGGCTACAGGGGGGGCACTGAAGCTTTCTTT
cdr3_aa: CASSKGYRGGTEAFF

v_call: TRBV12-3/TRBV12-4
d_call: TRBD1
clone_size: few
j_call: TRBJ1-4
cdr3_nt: TGTGCCAGCAGTGGCTCAGGGGGCGTGGGGGAAAAACTGTTTTTT
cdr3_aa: CASSGSGGVGEKLFF

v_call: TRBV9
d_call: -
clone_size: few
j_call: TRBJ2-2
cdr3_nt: TGTGCCAGCAGCGTCCTCTCTTCCGGGGAGCTGTTTTTT
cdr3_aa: CASSVLSSGELFF